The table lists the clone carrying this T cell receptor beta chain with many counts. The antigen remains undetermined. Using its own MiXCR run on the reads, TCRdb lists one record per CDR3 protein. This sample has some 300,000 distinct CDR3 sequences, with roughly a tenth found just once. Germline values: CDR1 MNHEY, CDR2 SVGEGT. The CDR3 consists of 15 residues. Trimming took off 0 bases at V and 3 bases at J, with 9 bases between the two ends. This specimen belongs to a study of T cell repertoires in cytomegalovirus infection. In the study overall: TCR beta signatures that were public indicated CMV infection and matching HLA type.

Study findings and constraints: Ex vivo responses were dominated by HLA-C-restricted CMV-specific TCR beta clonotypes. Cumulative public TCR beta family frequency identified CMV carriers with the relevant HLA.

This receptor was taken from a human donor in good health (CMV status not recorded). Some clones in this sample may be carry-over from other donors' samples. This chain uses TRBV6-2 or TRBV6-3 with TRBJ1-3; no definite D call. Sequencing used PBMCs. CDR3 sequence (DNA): TGTGCCAGCAGTTACTCGTATGGCGATGGAAACACCATATATTTT. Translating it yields CASSYSYGDGNTIYF.